This T cell receptor beta chain comes out of a study of CD8+CD57+ T cells in acquired aplastic anemia. For the study at large: When averaged, DNA from sorted CD4+ and CD8+ cells came to around 3.4 ug. Whole-study results and caveats: Patients and controls were found to share twenty-nine CD8+ CDR3 sequences. A significant difference in CD8+ Simpson's diversity between patients and controls was not found.

CDR3 and TCR beta VDJ profiling relied on a genomic DNA template. TCRdb used MiXCR to reprocess the reads, holding one entry per CDR3 protein. The table has hundreds of thousands of distinct CDR3 sequences, roughly 68% seen once. This clonotype was counted only a few times. The antigen is not known. This TCR came from a human donor in good health, serving as a control. The sample comprised sorted CD4+, CD8+, or CD8+CD57+ T cells (not recorded which) from PBMCs.

CDR3 loop: CASSKSGPDSSPLHF. DNA for the CDR3: TGTGCCAGCAGTAAGAGCGGGCCCGATAGTTCACCCCTCCACTTT. The gene calls are TRBV4-2 and TRBJ1-6; D gene unclear. CDR1 and CDR2 (germline): LGHNA, YNFKEQ. Trimming removed 6 bases from V and 9 bases from J, with 18 bases in between. The CDR3 has 15 amino acids.